One and the same sample provided the 17 T cell receptor beta chains below, sequenced in a study of T cells after yellow fever vaccination. TCRdb itself ran the 5' RACE reads through MiXCR, one entry per CDR3 protein. The table has 400,000 or so distinct CDR3 sequences, roughly a sixth seen once. Sample: PBMCs, taken before the yellow fever booster vaccination. All receptors come from a man between 18 and 29 years old who received the YFV17D yellow fever vaccine.

This clonotype was counted only a few times. V is TRBV20-1 and J is TRBJ2-7; 12 nucleotides match TRBD2. The CDR3 loop spans 15 amino acids. Trimming at V came to 3 bases and at J to 7 bases, leaving 10 bases not matched to a gene. The germline CDR1 and CDR2 sequences are DFQATT and SNEGSKA (reference sequence). The CDR3: CSARRPSGGAKEQYF. For the CDR3, the DNA is TGCAGTGCTAGGAGACCTAGCGGGGGGGCCAAGGAGCAGTACTTC.

This clonotype came up a few times. The chain uses TRBV6-5 and TRBJ1-1; D unclear. Germline V lookup: CDR1 MNHEY, CDR2 SVGAGI. The CDR3 runs to 15 residues. Trimming took off 3 bases at V and 6 bases at J, with 17 bases between the two ends. Here the CDR3 reads CASSYGGGRASEAFF. The CDR3 DNA is TGTGCCAGCAGTTATGGAGGCGGGCGGGCGTCTGAAGCTTTCTTT.

The sample holds a few counts of this clonotype. The gene calls are TRBV30 and TRBJ1-2, with D maybe TRBD1 (5 bases). Germline CDR1 GTSNPN, CDR2 SVGIG (reference sequence). CDR3 size: 12 residues. V lost 2 bases, J lost 6 bases, and 10 bases lay in between. The CDR3 nucleotides read TGTGCCTGGAGTTCAGGGACTCATGGCTACACCTTC. It yields the protein CAWSSGTHGYTF.

This clonotype was counted between two and nine times. The rearrangement links TRBV7-3 to TRBJ2-1, with TRBD2 matching over 10 bases. V was clipped by 5 bases and J by 0 bases; unmatched bases: 13. CDR1 is SGHTA and CDR2 is FQGTGA in the germline V gene. CDR3 length: 19 residues. CDR3 in DNA: TGTGCCAGCAGCCTTATTAGCGGGGGGTCCAGGAGCTCCTACAATGAGCAGTTCTTC. Encoded protein: CASSLISGGSRSSYNEQFF.

This clonotype was seen only a few times. The rearrangement links TRBV24-1 to TRBJ2-1, with D perhaps TRBD1 or TRBD2 (7 bases each). The V end was cut by 5 bases, the J end by 0 bases, with 13 bases between. The CDR3 has 16 amino acids. Germline assignment: CDR1 KGHDR and CDR2 SFDVKD. CDR3 amino acids: CATSVAGGDSYNEQFF. The CDR3 nucleotides read TGTGCCACCAGTGTTGCAGGGGGGGACTCCTACAATGAGCAGTTCTTC.

J is TRBJ2-3 and V is TRBV13; possibly TRBD2 for D (5 bases). This CDR3 region has 16 residues. CDR1 and CDR2 (germline): PRHDT, FYEKMQ (reference sequence). V shed 5 bases and J shed 1 base, with 16 bases lying between them. CDR3 region: CASSPGLDHRTDTQYF. The CDR3, as DNA: TGTGCCAGCAGCCCCGGACTGGACCATCGCACAGATACGCAGTATTTT.

The gene calls are TRBV20-1 and TRBJ2-7, with a tentative D call TRBD1 (7 bases). Per germline, CDR1 DFQATT and CDR2 SNEGSKA (reference sequence). The CDR3 loop spans 14 amino acids. For the CDR3, the DNA is TGCAGTGCTGGAGATAAGCAGGGGGGCTACGAGCAGTACGTC. Translated, it gives CSAGDKQGGYEQYV.

This clonotype was detected a few times. The V and J genes are TRBV7-9 and TRBJ2-1; D possibly uses TRBD1 or TRBD2 (5 bases each). The CDR3 sequence is 18 residues long. V lost 4 bases and J 0 bases, leaving 19 bases between the germline ends. Germline CDR1 SEHNR, CDR2 FQNEAQ (reference sequence). CDR3 in amino acids: CASSSPPGTSSSYNEQFF. CDR3 coding DNA: TGTGCCAGCAGCTCACCCCCCGGGACGTCTAGCTCCTACAATGAGCAGTTCTTC.

Here the CDR3 DNA reads TGTGCCAGCAAAGAGGATAGCTCCTATAATTCACCCCTCCACTTT. Its translation is CASKEDSSYNSPLHF. The chain links TRBV2 to TRBJ1-6; D remains unclear. V lost 7 bases to trimming and J lost 0 bases, with 10 bases between them. The CDR3 spans 15 residues. Looked up from germline, CDR1 is SNHLY and CDR2 is FYNNEI.

The rearrangement uses TRBV29-1 and TRBJ1-2; a weak D match, TRBD1 (6 bases). CDR3 length equals 14 residues. The ends were cut back, 6 bases at V and 6 bases at J, with 20 bases in the middle. The germline V gene has CDR1 SQVTM and CDR2 ANQGSEA. The CDR3 region has the DNA TGCAGCGTCGGAGTGTGGGGGGCACTGGATGGCTACACCTTC. This codes for CSVGVWGALDGYTF.

The V call is TRBV7-3, the J call TRBJ2-1; 9 bases agree with TRBD2. CDR1 and CDR2 (germline): SGHTA, FQGTGA. The CDR3 is 13 residues long. V lost 4 bases to trimming and J lost 13 bases; unmatched junction nucleotides: 8. The CDR3 sequence is CASSSEIGTSQFF. In nucleotides, the CDR3 is TGTGCCAGCAGCTCCGAGATAGGGACTAGCCAGTTCTTC.

This clonotype has more than one count but fewer than ten. An end of the junction differs from the germline gene, which may be a read error. This chain connects TRBV12-3 or TRBV12-4 to TRBJ1-1; TRBD1 matches 7 bases. The CDR3 runs 15 residues. Here the CDR3 reads CASILGQVKNTEAFF. CDR3 bases: TGTGCCAGCATTTTAGGACAGGTTAAGAACACTGAAGCTTTCTTT.

The chain is built from TRBV5-1 and TRBJ2-1, with 10 bases that match TRBD1. Looked up from germline, CDR1 is SGHRS and CDR2 is YFSETQ. With 4 bases clipped from V and 2 bases from J, the junction kept 9 bases outside the gene matches. The CDR3 length is 17 residues. CDR3 protein: CASSGPGTGATYNEQFF. The DNA for the CDR3 is TGCGCCAGCAGCGGTCCCGGGACAGGGGCGACCTACAATGAGCAGTTCTTC.

The V call is TRBV28, the J call TRBJ1-2; D remains unclear. Trimming removed 11 bases from V and 0 bases from J, with 16 bases in between. The CDR3 runs 14 residues. Germline V gene data show CDR1 as MDHEN and CDR2 as SYDVKM. This CDR3 is CAVGSYASNYGYTF. The CDR3 DNA sequence: TGTGCCGTGGGCAGCTACGCATCTAACTATGGCTACACCTTC.

This clonotype was found a few times. The V and J genes are TRBV28 and TRBJ2-7; D is unclear. V lost 5 bases, J lost 3 bases, and 5 bases lay in between. CDR3 size: 11 residues. Germline CDR1 MDHEN, CDR2 SYDVKM. DNA for the CDR3: TGTGCCAGCAGTCCCCTCTACGAGCAGTACTTC. It translates to CASSPLYEQYF.

This clonotype has just a few counts. The chain carries TRBV5-1 and TRBJ2-5, with D perhaps assigned TRBD1 or TRBD2 (6 bases each). This CDR3 is 17 amino acids long. Trimming pared 1 base from V and 2 bases from J, leaving 18 bases between. Germline values: CDR1 SGHRS, CDR2 YFSETQ. The CDR3 DNA reads TGCGCCAGCAGCTTGTACGGGGGCCTCATCTTACAAGAGACCCAGTACTTC. Translating gives CASSLYGGLILQETQYF.

In this sample, this clonotype turned up a few times. The V and J genes are TRBV5-1 and TRBJ1-2; D is undetermined. Germline CDR1 and CDR2: SGHRS and YFSETQ. CDR3 size: 17 residues. V lost 2 bases, J lost 2 bases, and 19 bases lay in between. DNA of the CDR3: TGCGCCAGCAGCTTAACTTTGGTCCGGGAAGCGAACTATGGCTACACCTTC. Translating gives CASSLTLVREANYGYTF.